These 21 T cell receptor beta chains share one sample of origin, sequenced in a study of shared clonotypes between healthy human individuals. Measured with immunoSEQ multiplex PCR; TCRdb has only the in-frame clones, and not every one. This table has around 1.1 million clones, 75% to 85% appearing once. The sequencing input was memory CD4+ T cells from PBMCs. This sample's subset: CD45RA-negative fraction. The origin of the receptors is a young man in good health. Some clones in this sample may be carry-over from other donors' samples.

This rearrangement joins TRBV4-2 to TRBJ2-5; tentative D call: TRBD2 (5 bases). The CDR3 covers 15 residues. Looked up from germline, CDR1 is LGHNA and CDR2 is YNFKEQ. Trimming pared 0 bases from V and 6 bases from J, leaving 14 bases between. The CDR3 nucleotides read TGTGCCAGCAGCCAAGAAATCGGGGTAGGAAAGACCCAGTACTTC. This gives the protein CASSQEIGVGKTQYF.

This chain connects TRBV6-5 to TRBJ1-4; D call uncertain. V dropped 3 bases and J dropped 8 bases, with 4 bases sitting between them. The length of the CDR3 is 11 residues. Germline CDR1 MNHEY, CDR2 SVGAGI. CDR3 nucleotides: TGTGCCAGCAGTTATGCCGAAAAACTGTTTTTT. Protein product: CASSYAEKLFF.

This clone came up once. The CDR3 sequence is CASSQNARGTQHF. CDR3 coding DNA: TGTGCCAGCAGCCAGAACGCTAGGGGTACCCAGCATTTT. The rearrangement links TRBV7-3 to TRBJ1-5; D possibly corresponds to TRBD1 (5 bases). Between the trimmed V and J ends, which lost 5 bases and 11 bases, there was a span of 16 bases. Germline assignment: CDR1 SGHTA and CDR2 FQGTGA. The CDR3 runs to 13 residues.

V is TRBV5-4 and J is TRBJ1-1; D perhaps matches TRBD1 (5 bases). Trimming shortened V by 3 bases and J by 2 bases, and 14 bases separated the two germline ends. Looked up from germline, CDR1 is SGHNT and CDR2 is YYREEE (reference sequence). This CDR3 has 15 amino acids. CDR3 protein: CASSSYVTANTEAFF. The CDR3 DNA reads as TGTGCCAGCAGCTCCTACGTGACAGCTAACACTGAAGCTTTCTTT.

V and J are TRBV11-2 and TRBJ2-7, with no clear D. Deletions cut 7 bases from V and 6 bases from J, with 13 bases between. This CDR3 has 12 amino acids. Germline V gene sequence: CDR1 SGHAT, CDR2 FQNNGV. The CDR3 DNA follows: TGTGCCAGCATCCACGATCGGAGCGAGCAGTACTTC. Protein sequence: CASIHDRSEQYF.

The CDR3 sequence is CASRRGQGLGSGANVLTF. The DNA of the CDR3 is TGTGCCAGCCGGCGGGGTCAGGGTTTAGGGTCTGGGGCCAACGTCCTGACTTTC. V is TRBV7-2 and J is TRBJ2-6; tentative D call: TRBD2 (6 bases). Germline lookup yields CDR1 SGHTA and CDR2 FQGNSA. Trimming took 8 bases from V and 1 from J, leaving 21 bases between them. There are 18 residues in the CDR3.

The chain has TRBV15 and TRBJ1-5; D is uncertain. Germline lookup yields CDR1 LNHNV and CDR2 YYDKDF (reference sequence). Trimming removed 0 bases at V and 9 bases at J, with 6 bases between. The CDR3 sequence is 12 residues long. The CDR3 DNA is TGTGCCACCAGCAGAGAGTGGCCGCCCCAGCATTTT. Its translation: CATSREWPPQHF. Full variable domain (rest looked up from reference TRBV15 and TRBJ1-5): DAMVIQNPRYQVTQFGKPVTLSCSQTLNHNVMYWYQQKSSQAPKLLFHYYDKDFNNEADTPDNFQSRRPNTSFCFLDIRSPGLGDTAMYLCATSREWPPQHFGDGTRLSIL.

This clone showed up many times. This chain connects TRBV2 to TRBJ1-2; TRBD1 matches at 9 bases. CDR1 SNHLY and CDR2 FYNNEI come from the germline V gene. J was trimmed by 4 bases and V by 7 bases; bases with no gene match: 13. There are 16 residues in the CDR3. In nucleotides, the CDR3 is TGTGCCAGCACTAATCTCCGGGACAGGGTGTCCTATGGCTACACCTTC. Its protein product is CASTNLRDRVSYGYTF.

The DNA of the CDR3 is TGTGCCAGCAGGTCCGGGACAGGGGGCGTGGGGACGAAGCAGTACTTC. Amino acids: CASRSGTGGVGTKQYF. The gene calls are TRBV2 and TRBJ2-7; 12 bases are a match to TRBD1. Germline V gene lookup returns CDR1 SNHLY and CDR2 FYNNEI. The V gene end was trimmed by 6 bases and the J gene end by 8 bases; junction bases not matched to a gene: 14. The CDR3 has 16 residues.

This clone appeared a few times. CDR3 nucleotide sequence: TGTGCCAGCAGTACGACAGGTTGGGGTCAGCCCCAGCATTTT. It yields the protein CASSTTGWGQPQHF. V usage is TRBV7-2 and J usage is TRBJ1-5, with a tentative D call TRBD1 (6 bases). The CDR3 runs 14 residues. In germline, CDR1 is SGHTA, CDR2 FQGNSA. V was cut by 6 bases and J by 6 bases, with 15 bases left in between. The whole variable domain, remainder taken from reference TRBV7-2 and TRBJ1-5, is GAGVSQSPSNKVTEKGKDVELRCDPISGHTALYWYRQSLGQGLEFLIYFQGNSAPDKSGLPSDRFSAERTGGSVSTLTIQRTQQEDSAVYLCASSTTGWGQPQHFGDGTRLSIL.

V and J are TRBV29-1 and TRBJ2-7; D remains unclear. The CDR3 loop spans 11 amino acids. V was cut by 4 bases and J by 9 bases, with 13 bases left in between. The germline CDR1 and CDR2 sequences are SQVTM and ANQGSEA. CDR3 coding DNA: TGCAGCGTTGCGTCCGTCGGTGGGCAGTACTTC. Its protein is CSVASVGGQYF.

The chain uses TRBV7-9 and TRBJ2-1, with D possibly TRBD2 on 5 matching bases. V was trimmed by 5 bases and J by 3 bases, leaving 8 bases between them. Germline V lookup: CDR1 SEHNR, CDR2 FQNEAQ (reference sequence). The CDR3 is 13 residues long. CDR3 protein: CASSVDFYNEQFF. DNA for the CDR3: TGTGCCAGCAGCGTGGACTTCTACAATGAGCAGTTCTTC.

The chain has TRBV7-9 and TRBJ2-1, with 7 bases that match TRBD1. This CDR3 has 14 residues. V shed 0 bases and J 8 bases; nucleotides not matched to a gene: 4. The germline V gene encodes CDR1 SEHNR and CDR2 FQNEAQ (reference sequence). In nucleotides, the CDR3 is TGTGCCAGCAGCTTAGCAGGGGGCTTCGATGAGCAGTTCTTC. Translated: CASSLAGGFDEQFF.

The chain combines TRBV7-6 with TRBJ2-7; TRBD2 matches 9 bases. Trimming cost V 4 bases and J 6 bases; bases outside gene matches: 10. There are 15 residues in the CDR3. The V gene's germline CDR1 is SGHVS and CDR2 FNYEAQ. The CDR3 sequence is CASSYAGTSLLEQYF. The CDR3 nucleotides read TGTGCCAGCAGCTACGCCGGGACTAGCCTTCTCGAGCAGTACTTC.

As regards this clone: At one boundary the junction diverges from the germline segment, which might be a read error. The chain uses TRBV5-1 and TRBJ2-5; D gene ambiguous. Germline assignment: CDR1 SGHRS and CDR2 YFSETQ. The CDR3 has 14 residues. CDR3 nucleotides: TGCGCCAGCAGCTTCCGACTCAATCAAGAGGCCCAGTACTTC. Its translation is CASSFRLNQEAQYF.

As for this clone: This sequence may be a read error, since a much larger clone differs from it by one base. The gene calls are TRBV27 and TRBJ1-2; 8 bases fit TRBD1. Trimming removed 3 bases from V and 4 bases from J; junction bases left unmatched: 1. Per germline, CDR1 MNHEY and CDR2 SMNVEV (reference sequence). The CDR3 has 13 residues. The CDR3 sequence: CASSFGQGYGYTF. The CDR3 region has the DNA TGTGCCAGCAGTTTCGGACAGGGCTATGGCTACACCTTC.

This chain connects TRBV5-8 to TRBJ2-7; D might be TRBD1 (6 bases). Germline CDR1 and CDR2: SGHTS and YDEGEE. CDR3 size: 15 residues. V lost 0 bases and J 2 bases, leaving 12 bases between the germline ends. In nucleotides, the CDR3 is TGTGCCAGCAGCTTGGGATGGGGGCGTCCCTACGAGCAGTACTTC. Residues: CASSLGWGRPYEQYF.

The gene calls are TRBV5-1 and TRBJ2-5, with TRBD1 identical over 10 bases. Per germline, CDR1 SGHRS and CDR2 YFSETQ. The CDR3 is 15 residues long. V dropped 0 bases and J dropped 7; count of bases not matched to a gene: 6. CDR3 protein: CASSLAGTGAGTQYF. In DNA, the CDR3 is TGCGCCAGCAGCTTGGCCGGGACAGGGGCGGGGACCCAGTACTTC. The full variable domain, rest sourced from reference TRBV5-1 and TRBJ2-5, is KAGVTQTPRYLIKTRGQQVTLSCSPISGHRSVSWYQQTPGQGLQFLFEYFSETQRNKGNFPGRFSGRQFSNSRSEMNVSTLELGDSALYLCASSLAGTGAGTQYFGPGTRLLVL.

The chain has TRBV27 and TRBJ1-1; TRBD1 is a possible D gene (5 bases). Germline lookup yields CDR1 MNHEY and CDR2 SMNVEV (reference sequence). The CDR3 length is 14 residues. V was clipped by 7 bases and J by 3 bases, with 15 bases between them. CDR3 nucleotides: TGTGCCAGCACTCACCGGACGGGGGACACTGAAGCTTTCTTT. It translates to CASTHRTGDTEAFF.

DNA for the CDR3: TGTGCCAGTAGTGTAAGGGACAGGGGCCCCTACGAGCAGTACTTC. It translates to CASSVRDRGPYEQYF. The chain has TRBV19 and TRBJ2-7; 10 bases match TRBD1. This CDR3 region has 15 residues. J lost 2 bases, V lost 5 bases, and 6 bases had no gene match. Germline V lookup: CDR1 LNHDA, CDR2 SQIVND (reference sequence).

This rearrangement joins TRBV5-1 to TRBJ2-7, with a weak D call TRBD2 (6 bases). Deletions cut 3 bases from V and 2 bases from J, with 15 bases between. Looked up from germline, CDR1 is SGHRS and CDR2 is YFSETQ. The CDR3 extends over 15 amino acids. CDR3 residues: CASSWDGTPAYEQYF. CDR3 nucleotides: TGCGCCAGCAGCTGGGACGGGACTCCCGCCTACGAGCAGTACTTC.